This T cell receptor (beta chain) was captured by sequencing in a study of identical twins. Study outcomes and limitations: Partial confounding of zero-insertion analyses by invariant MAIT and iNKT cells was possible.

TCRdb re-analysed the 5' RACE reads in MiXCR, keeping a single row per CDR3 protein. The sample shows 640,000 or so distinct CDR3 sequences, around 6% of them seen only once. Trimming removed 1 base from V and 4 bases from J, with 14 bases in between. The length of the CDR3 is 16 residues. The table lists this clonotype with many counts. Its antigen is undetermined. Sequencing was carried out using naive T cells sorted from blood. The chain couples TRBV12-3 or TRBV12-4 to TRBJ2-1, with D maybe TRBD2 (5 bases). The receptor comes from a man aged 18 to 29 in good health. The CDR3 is CASSLVGEPLYNEQFF. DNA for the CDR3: TGTGCCAGCAGTTTAGTCGGGGAGCCCCTTTACAATGAGCAGTTCTTC.